This TCR beta chain was identified during a study of beta chain features in type 1 diabetes. About this clone itself: The antigen remains undetermined.

Reverse transcribing all isolated RNA meant expressed TCRB transcripts were sequenced. TCRdb's copy holds only in-frame clones and misses some; the assay was immunoSEQ multiplex PCR. The sample holds hundreds of thousands of clones; roughly 15% are singletons and the top ten take roughly 0.025%. Study-level results: VDJ junctions from type 1 diabetes patients carried fewer insertions and larger deletions.

This sequence was found in a young woman in good health. The material sequenced was naive CD4+ T cells from blood.

CDR3 protein: CASSKDRDGTYEQYF. Here the CDR3 DNA reads TGTGCCAGCAGCAAGGACCGGGACGGCACCTACGAGCAGTACTTC. J is TRBJ2-7 and V is TRBV21-1. TRBV21-1 counts as a pseudogene. The CDR3 has 15 residues.